In this sample, the clone carrying this T cell receptor beta chain turned up once. From germline, CDR1 is SGHRS and CDR2 YFSETQ. The CDR3 spans 15 residues. V shed 2 bases and J shed 0 bases, with 12 bases lying between them. The sample originates from a study of cytomegalovirus exposure and HLA in healthy donors. Use of 60 Vbeta and 13 Jbeta primers characterized the PCR. Some clones are missing from TCRdb's copy, which holds only in-frame ones; the method was immunoSEQ multiplex PCR. Among about 190,000 clones, 81% were seen once, and the ten largest hold around 3.7%. The chain carries TRBV5-1 and TRBJ2-7, with D possibly matching TRBD1 (6 bases). The sequence came from a man aged 35 to 55 in good health and CMV-seropositive. The sample was PBMCs. In DNA form, the CDR3 reads TGCGCCAGCAGCTTTAGGACAGCCAACTCCTACGAGCAGTACTTC. This sequence encodes CASSFRTANSYEQYF.